This section outlines one T cell receptor (beta chain) sequence together with its context. These data come from a study of blood T cell repertoires in COVID-19. Study-wide context: The analysed material was cDNA or gDNA that came from T cells, B-cell-depleted T cells, or PBMCs.

This CDR3 is 15 amino acids long. The V gene end was trimmed by 6 bases and the J gene end by 2 bases; junction bases not matched to a gene: 7. Per germline, CDR1 MDHEN and CDR2 SYDVKM. Under the authors' procedure: Reference gene primers were amplified, and this amplification served to estimate nucleated cell counts. Sequencing used immunoSEQ multiplex PCR; TCRdb keeps in-frame clones, though not all of them. The V and J calls and clone size come from that table; D and trimming were worked out from the DNA. The sample has a few hundred thousand clones; under 85% are singletons. V is TRBV28 and J is TRBJ2-3, with 8 positions matching TRBD1. Sequenced material: PBMCs or T cells enriched from blood (not recorded which). The origin of this receptor is a woman aged 45-60 years who had recovered from COVID-19. CDR3 residues: CASRGQGANTDTQYF. The DNA of the CDR3 is TGTGCCAGCAGGGGGCAGGGGGCCAACACAGATACGCAGTATTTT.